Presented here are 5 T cell receptor beta chains from one specimen sequenced in a study of T cells in narcolepsy. Assay used: immunoSEQ multiplex PCR; TCRdb lists only in-frame clones, some missing. This sample has about 27,000 clones, with around nine tenths found just once. The sequencing input was CD45RA- memory CD4+ T cells from PBMCs. Source of these receptors: a human donor with narcolepsy.

This clone appeared a few times. This chain links TRBV2 with TRBJ2-4; 11 nucleotides match TRBD1. Germline loops: CDR1 SNHLY, CDR2 FYNNEI. The junction had 7 bases not matched to a gene; V was cut back by 6 bases and J by 6 bases. The CDR3 extends over 15 amino acids. The CDR3 bases are TGTGCCAGCAGGAACCGGGACAGGGGGGGAAACATTCAGTACTTC. It specifies CASRNRDRGGNIQYF.

The chain joins TRBV5-1 to TRBJ2-5; 9 nucleotides align to TRBD2. The V gene's germline CDR1 is SGHRS and CDR2 YFSETQ. This CDR3 is built from 17 residues. V lost 0 bases and J lost 1; bases outside the gene matches: 7. This chain's CDR3 is CASSLAYGGGAQETQYF. The DNA of the CDR3 is TGCGCCAGCAGCTTGGCCTATGGCGGGGGGGCCCAAGAGACCCAGTACTTC.

J is TRBJ1-6 and V is TRBV2; D remains unclear. Trimming left V 0 bases short and J 9 bases short, with 9 bases between. CDR1 is SNHLY, CDR2 FYNNEI, per germline. CDR3 length: 14 residues. The CDR3 DNA follows: TGTGCCAGCAGTGAAGCGCTCAGGAGTTCACCCCTCCACTTT. Translated, it gives CASSEALRSSPLHF.

The DNA of the CDR3 is TGCGCCAGCAGCCAATACACAGCGAACACTGAAGCTTTCTTT. Its protein product is CASSQYTANTEAFF. The chain combines TRBV5-1 with TRBJ1-1; D not resolved. Germline CDR1 and CDR2: SGHRS and YFSETQ. The CDR3 is made up of 14 amino acids. The germline V and J ends were trimmed by 4 bases and 1 base, with 11 bases remaining between them.

The V gene is TRBV5-5, the J gene TRBJ1-1; D unresolved. The V gene's germline CDR1 is SGHKS and CDR2 YYEKEE (reference sequence). Trimming removed 3 bases from V and 5 bases from J, with 14 bases in between. This CDR3 is built from 14 residues. CDR3 protein: CASSSVPGATEAFF. The CDR3, as DNA: TGTGCCAGCAGCTCAGTCCCGGGCGCGACTGAAGCTTTCTTT.